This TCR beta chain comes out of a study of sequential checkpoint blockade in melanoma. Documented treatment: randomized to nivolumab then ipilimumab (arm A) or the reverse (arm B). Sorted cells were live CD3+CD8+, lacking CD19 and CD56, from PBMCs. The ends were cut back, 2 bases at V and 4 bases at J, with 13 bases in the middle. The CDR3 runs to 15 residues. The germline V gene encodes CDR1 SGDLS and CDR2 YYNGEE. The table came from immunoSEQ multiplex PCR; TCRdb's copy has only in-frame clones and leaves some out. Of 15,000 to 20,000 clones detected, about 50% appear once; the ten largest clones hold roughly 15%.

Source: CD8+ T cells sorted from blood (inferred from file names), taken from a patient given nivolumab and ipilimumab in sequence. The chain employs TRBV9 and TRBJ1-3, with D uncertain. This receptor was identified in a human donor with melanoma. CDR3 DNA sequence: TGTGCCAGCAGCGTTGAGGAGGGCAGGGGAAACACCATATATTTT. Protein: CASSVEEGRGNTIYF.